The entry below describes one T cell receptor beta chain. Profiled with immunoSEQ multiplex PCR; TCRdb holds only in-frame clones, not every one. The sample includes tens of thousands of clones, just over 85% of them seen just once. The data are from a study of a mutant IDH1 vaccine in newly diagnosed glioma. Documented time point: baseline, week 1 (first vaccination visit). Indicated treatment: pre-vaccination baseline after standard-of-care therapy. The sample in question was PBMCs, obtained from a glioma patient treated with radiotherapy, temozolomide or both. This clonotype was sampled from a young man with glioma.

The CDR3 is CASSAKRQGGGYTF. For the CDR3, the DNA is TGTGCCAGCAGCGCTAAACGACAGGGAGGTGGCTACACCTTC. V is TRBV2 and J is TRBJ1-2, with 7 bases fitting TRBD1. With 6 bases clipped from V and 7 bases from J, the junction kept 11 bases outside the gene matches. The CDR3 is 14 amino acids. Germline V lookup: CDR1 SNHLY, CDR2 FYNNEI.